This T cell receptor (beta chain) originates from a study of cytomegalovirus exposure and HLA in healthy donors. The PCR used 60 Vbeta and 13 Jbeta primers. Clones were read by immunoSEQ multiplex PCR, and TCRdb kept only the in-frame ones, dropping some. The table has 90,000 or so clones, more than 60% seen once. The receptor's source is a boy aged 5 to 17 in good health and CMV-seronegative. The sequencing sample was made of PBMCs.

CDR3 residues: CASSFEFVSEQYF. The CDR3, as DNA: TGTGCCAGCAGTTTCGAGTTTGTTTCCGAGCAGTACTTC. The rearrangement links TRBV28 to TRBJ2-7, with no clear D. Germline CDR1 is MDHEN and CDR2 is SYDVKM. V was trimmed by 3 bases and J by 6 bases, leaving 12 bases between them. CDR3 length: 13 residues.